This T cell receptor beta chain was sequenced for a study of blood T cells in healthy people across ages. Combining a sample-barcoded 5' primer with a J-beta primer mix, a second PCR ran for 7 to 11 cycles. TCRdb reanalysed the 5' RACE reads using MiXCR and keeps one entry per CDR3 protein. This sample carries around 1,600,000 distinct CDR3 sequences, roughly 43% of them seen once, and the ten largest clones take about 4%. A single count supports this clonotype. The germline CDR1 and CDR2 sequences are DFQATT and SNEGSKA (reference sequence). The V end lost 1 base, the J end lost 10 bases, and 13 bases lay between the germline ends. The length of the CDR3 is 12 residues.

Sequencing used blood. The receptor comes from a woman in her late teens or twenties in good health. This chain connects TRBV20-1 to TRBJ1-2, with D maybe TRBD1 (6 bases). The DNA of the CDR3 is TGCAGTGCTAGAGTTGCCGGACAGTACTACACCTTC. Protein product: CSARVAGQYYTF.